This is a list of T cell receptor beta chains from one sample in a study of cytomegalovirus exposure and HLA in healthy donors. Assay used: immunoSEQ multiplex PCR; TCRdb lists only in-frame clones, some missing. The sample comprises approximately 160,000 clones, roughly 80% of which are singletons, and just under 5% rests with the top ten. The material sequenced was PBMCs. The source is a male donor in good health and CMV-seronegative. Both conserved end residues are part of each CDR3. D genes are given only for firm matches. Clone size is shown for a subset of rows, as once, few, many or a class of expanded clone.

CDR3 protein: CASSPSAGQGYTF; CDR3 DNA: TGTGCCAGCTCACCATCGGCAGGGCAAGGCTACACCTTC; CDR3 length: 13; J gene: TRBJ1-2; V gene: TRBV18; clone size: NA; D gene: NA
CDR3 protein: CASSGLAGESYEQYF; CDR3 DNA: TGCGCCAGCAGTGGGCTAGCGGGAGAATCCTACGAGCAGTACTTC; CDR3 length: 15; J gene: TRBJ2-7; V gene: TRBV10-2; clone size: NA; D gene: TRBD2
CDR3 protein: CASSQDPFDRGRGNEQYF; CDR3 DNA: TGCGCCAGCAGCCAAGATCCCTTCGACAGGGGCCGGGGGAACGAGCAGTACTTC; CDR3 length: 18; J gene: TRBJ2-7; V gene: TRBV4-1; clone size: NA; D gene: TRBD1
CDR3 protein: CASSHRQGDNNSPLHF; CDR3 DNA: TGCGCCAGCAGCCATAGGCAGGGGGACAATAATTCACCCCTCCACTTT; CDR3 length: 16; J gene: TRBJ1-6; V gene: TRBV4-1; clone size: NA; D gene: TRBD1
CDR3 protein: CASSIYPQNEQFF; CDR3 DNA: TGTGCCAGTAGTATATATCCGCAGAATGAGCAGTTCTTC; CDR3 length: 13; J gene: TRBJ2-1; V gene: TRBV19; clone size: NA; D gene: NA
CDR3 protein: CSDANNEQFF; CDR3 DNA: TGCAGCGACGCGAACAATGAGCAGTTCTTC; CDR3 length: 10; J gene: TRBJ2-1; V gene: TRBV29-1; clone size: NA; D gene: NA
CDR3 protein: CATTRGYANTGELFF; CDR3 DNA: TGTGCCACCACCCGAGGGTACGCGAACACCGGGGAGCTGTTTTTT; CDR3 length: 15; J gene: TRBJ2-2; V gene: TRBV6-1; clone size: NA; D gene: NA
CDR3 protein: CASSPTGGASAGNTIYF; CDR3 DNA: TGTGCCAGCAGCCCGACCGGGGGGGCGTCTGCTGGAAACACCATATATTTT; CDR3 length: 17; J gene: TRBJ1-3; V gene: TRBV7-6; clone size: once; D gene: NA
CDR3 protein: CANSEVRGGHEQFF; CDR3 DNA: TGTGCCAACAGTGAAGTCCGGGGGGGGCATGAGCAGTTCTTC; CDR3 length: 14; J gene: TRBJ2-1; V gene: TRBV6-5; clone size: NA; D gene: TRBD2
CDR3 protein: CASSLGAGYTEAFF; CDR3 DNA: TGCGCCAGCAGCTTGGGGGCGGGTTACACTGAAGCTTTCTTT; CDR3 length: 14; J gene: TRBJ1-1; V gene: TRBV5-1; clone size: NA; D gene: NA
CDR3 protein: CASSEDGTHYGYTF; CDR3 DNA: TGTGCCAGCAGCGAAGACGGGACTCACTATGGCTACACCTTC; CDR3 length: 14; J gene: TRBJ1-2; V gene: TRBV9; clone size: NA; D gene: NA
CDR3 protein: CASSSGGLQETQYF; CDR3 DNA: TGTGCCAGCAGCTCCGGAGGGCTCCAAGAGACCCAGTACTTC; CDR3 length: 14; J gene: TRBJ2-5; V gene: TRBV5-4; clone size: NA; D gene: NA
CDR3 protein: CASSIQGQPRNTEAFF; CDR3 DNA: TGTGCCAGTAGTATCCAGGGGCAACCCCGGAACACTGAAGCTTTCTTT; CDR3 length: 16; J gene: TRBJ1-1; V gene: TRBV19; clone size: NA; D gene: NA
CDR3 protein: CASSLDRGGDTQYF; CDR3 DNA: TGTGCCAGCAGCCTCGACAGGGGTGGAGATACGCAGTATTTT; CDR3 length: 14; J gene: TRBJ2-3; V gene: TRBV6-1; clone size: NA; D gene: TRBD1
CDR3 protein: CASSLEVPQGASSNQPQHF; CDR3 DNA: TGTGCCAGCAGCTTAGAGGTGCCCCAGGGGGCAAGTAGCAATCAGCCCCAGCATTTT; CDR3 length: 19; J gene: TRBJ1-5; V gene: TRBV7-9; clone size: once; D gene: TRBD1
CDR3 protein: CASSLRGQGNQPQHF; CDR3 DNA: TGTGCCAGCAGCTTAAGGGGACAGGGCAATCAGCCCCAGCATTTT; CDR3 length: 15; J gene: TRBJ1-5; V gene: TRBV7-3; clone size: NA; D gene: TRBD1
CDR3 protein: CASSLTRLAGRGSTDTQYF; CDR3 DNA: TGTGCCAGCAGCTTAACGCGCCTAGCTGGGCGGGGAAGCACAGATACGCAGTATTTT; CDR3 length: 19; J gene: TRBJ2-3; V gene: TRBV7-3; clone size: few; D gene: NA
CDR3 protein: CASSASLLYEQYF; CDR3 DNA: TGTGCCAGCAGTGCCTCACTACTCTACGAGCAGTACTTC; CDR3 length: 13; J gene: TRBJ2-7; V gene: TRBV2; clone size: NA; D gene: NA
CDR3 protein: CASSWTGGSYEQYF; CDR3 DNA: TGTGCCAGCAGTTGGACAGGCGGTAGCTACGAGCAGTACTTC; CDR3 length: 14; J gene: TRBJ2-7; V gene: TRBV27; clone size: once; D gene: TRBD1
CDR3 protein: CASSFRDRSIYEQYF; CDR3 DNA: TGTGCCAGCAGTTTTAGGGACAGGTCAATCTACGAGCAGTACTTC; CDR3 length: 15; J gene: TRBJ2-7; V gene: TRBV28; clone size: NA; D gene: TRBD1
CDR3 protein: CASSGDRGTYEQYF; CDR3 DNA: TGTGCCAGCAGTGGGGACAGGGGAACCTACGAGCAGTACTTC; CDR3 length: 14; J gene: TRBJ2-7; V gene: TRBV2; clone size: NA; D gene: TRBD1
CDR3 protein: CASSPQGWDLTGELFF; CDR3 DNA: TGTGCCAGTAGCCCACAGGGGTGGGACCTCACCGGGGAGCTGTTTTTT; CDR3 length: 16; J gene: TRBJ2-2; V gene: TRBV19; clone size: NA; D gene: TRBD1
CDR3 protein: CATSRGEAPTTDTQYF; CDR3 DNA: TGTGCCACCAGCAGAGGTGAGGCTCCCACCACAGATACGCAGTATTTT; CDR3 length: 16; J gene: TRBJ2-3; V gene: TRBV15; clone size: NA; D gene: NA
CDR3 protein: CASSLTWSVGTGELFF; CDR3 DNA: TGTGCCAGCAGCCTAACCTGGTCGGTTGGCACCGGGGAGCTGTTTTTT; CDR3 length: 16; J gene: TRBJ2-2; V gene: TRBV9; clone size: NA; D gene: NA
CDR3 protein: CASSSTRTGGYEQYF; CDR3 DNA: TGTGCCAGCAGTTCGACCAGGACAGGGGGCTACGAGCAGTACTTC; CDR3 length: 15; J gene: TRBJ2-7; V gene: TRBV6-8; clone size: NA; D gene: TRBD1
CDR3 protein: CASSLSAQRGTF; CDR3 DNA: TGTGCCAGCAGTTTATCGGCGCAGCGAGGCACCTTC; CDR3 length: 12; J gene: TRBJ1-2; V gene: TRBV28; clone size: NA; D gene: NA
CDR3 protein: CASRNLVVAYNEQFF; CDR3 DNA: TGTGCCAGCAGAAACCTAGTCGTAGCTTACAATGAGCAGTTCTTC; CDR3 length: 15; J gene: TRBJ2-1; V gene: TRBV19; clone size: NA; D gene: NA
CDR3 protein: CASRDPSSYNSPLHF; CDR3 DNA: TGTGCCAGCAGAGACCCCAGCTCCTATAATTCACCCCTCCACTTT; CDR3 length: 15; J gene: TRBJ1-6; V gene: TRBV6-4; clone size: NA; D gene: NA